This note documents a single TCR beta chain sequence. Clones were sequenced by immunoSEQ multiplex PCR, and TCRdb holds only the in-frame ones, with some missing. The sample lists hundreds of thousands of clones, about 85% seen once, with 6.4% in the top ten. The data originate from a study of Ad26.COV2.S vaccination and SARS-CoV-2 variants. The CDR3 is 12 amino acids. Germline CDR1 reads SQVTM; CDR2 reads ANQGSEA. Trimming pared 3 bases from V and 1 base from J, leaving 7 bases between. Treatment denoted: some 20 received Ad26.COV2.S at low or high dose, single or two shots; five or six received placebo; per-sample allocation not given. Following the first vaccine or placebo injection, samples were taken on day 63.

Sequenced material: peripheral blood, taken in a trial of Ad26.COV2.S vaccine versus placebo. This sequence was found in a person aged 18-65 years who received the Ad26.COV2.S COVID-19 vaccine or a placebo. This rearrangement joins TRBV29-1 to TRBJ2-7, with D tentatively TRBD1 (6 bases). CDR3 region: CSVDRGSYEQYF. DNA of the CDR3: TGCAGCGTTGACAGGGGATCCTACGAGCAGTACTTC.